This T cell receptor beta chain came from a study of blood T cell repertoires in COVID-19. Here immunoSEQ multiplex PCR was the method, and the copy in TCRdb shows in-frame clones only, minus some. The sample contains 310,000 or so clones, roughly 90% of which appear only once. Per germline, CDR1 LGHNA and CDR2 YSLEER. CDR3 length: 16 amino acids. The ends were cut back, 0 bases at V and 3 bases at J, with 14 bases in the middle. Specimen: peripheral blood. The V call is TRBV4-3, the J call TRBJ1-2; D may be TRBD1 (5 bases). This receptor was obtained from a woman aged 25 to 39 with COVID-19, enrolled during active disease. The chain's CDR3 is CASSQDGGVRDYGYTF. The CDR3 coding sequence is TGCGCCAGCAGCCAAGATGGGGGGGTAAGGGACTATGGCTACACCTTC.